These 11 T cell receptor beta chains were sequenced from one sample in a study of spatial heterogeneity in lung cancer. This sample's time point: sample taken at primary tumor resection. The sequenced material consisted of unsorted whole RNA from tumor, nontumor lung or frozen PBMC. Using its own MiXCR run on the 5' RACE reads, TCRdb lists one record per CDR3 protein. Here the sample spans about 50,000 distinct CDR3 sequences, around 7.6% being singletons. The source was PBMCs, collected at surgery. The receptor source for this set is a female donor with early-stage non-small cell lung cancer.

This clonotype was picked up a small number of times. J is TRBJ2-1 and V is TRBV19; 9 bases align to TRBD2. The CDR3 has 17 residues. V gave up 3 bases and J gave up 3 bases; unmatched junction bases: 9. The germline V gene encodes CDR1 LNHDA and CDR2 SQIVND (reference sequence). The CDR3 spells CASSISGGGDVYNEQFF. The DNA for the CDR3 is TGTGCCAGTAGTATCTCCGGCGGGGGGGATGTCTACAATGAGCAGTTCTTC.

This clonotype was recorded a few times. J is TRBJ1-2 and V is TRBV2, with D unresolved. The V gene's germline CDR1 is SNHLY and CDR2 FYNNEI. The CDR3 is 13 residues long. Trimming took 8 bases from V and 3 from J, leaving 13 bases between them. The CDR3 loop is CASDRADYYGYTF. In DNA, the CDR3 is TGTGCCAGCGACCGCGCCGACTACTATGGCTACACCTTC.

This clonotype was seen at least ten times. CDR3 protein: CASGDGTRPNTDTQYF. In nucleotides, the CDR3 is TGTGCCAGCGGTGATGGGACTCGACCCAACACAGATACGCAGTATTTT. The chain joins TRBV11-2 to TRBJ2-3, with D maybe TRBD2 (6 bases). Germline CDR1 SGHAT, CDR2 FQNNGV. The CDR3 consists of 16 residues. The V end was cut by 8 bases, the J end by 2 bases, with 20 bases between.

This clonotype was seen many times. The chain carries TRBV6-6 and TRBJ1-1; no firm D call. V shed 2 bases and J shed 10 bases, with 20 bases lying between them. Germline V lookup: CDR1 MNHNY, CDR2 SVGAGI (reference sequence). The CDR3 runs to 15 residues. For the CDR3, the DNA is TGTGCCAGCAGTTACCCCCCTCGGGTCTCCCTTAGAGCTTTCTTT. Translation gives CASSYPPRVSLRAFF.

This clonotype has more than one count but fewer than ten. The chain recombines TRBV27 with TRBJ2-3; TRBD2 aligns across 7 bases. Germline-derived CDR1 and CDR2 are MNHEY and SMNVEV (reference sequence). This CDR3 is 16 amino acids long. Germline trimming cut 6 bases from V and 2 bases from J; bases unmatched to any gene: 11. The DNA for the CDR3 is TGTGCCAGCAGGCCCTCTAGCGGTCCAATCACAGATACGCAGTATTTT. Its translation: CASRPSSGPITDTQYF.

This chain uses TRBV7-9 with TRBJ2-2; TRBD2 aligns across 7 bases. CDR1 is SEHNR, CDR2 FQNEAQ, per germline (reference sequence). V lost 7 bases to trimming and J lost 5 bases; unmatched junction nucleotides: 13. The CDR3 runs to 16 residues. CDR3 in DNA: TGTGCCAGCATCCACCCAGGGCGGGGGAATACCGGGGAGCTGTTTTTT. Its translation: CASIHPGRGNTGELFF.

J is TRBJ2-3 and V is TRBV29-1; D gene unclear. V lost 6 bases and J lost 0, with 7 bases in between. The CDR3 has 12 residues. The germline gives CDR1 SQVTM, CDR2 ANQGSEA. CDR3 loop: CSVETSTDTQYF. CDR3 nucleotide sequence: TGCAGCGTGGAAACCAGCACAGATACGCAGTATTTT.

This clonotype came up a few times. J is TRBJ2-3 and V is TRBV4-1; 9 nucleotides line up with TRBD2. The J segment lost 1 base and the V segment lost 0 bases, leaving 2 bases of the junction unmatched. The CDR3 has 16 residues. CDR1 is MGHRA and CDR2 is YSYEKL in the germline V gene. This CDR3 reads CASSQDIAGGTDTQYF. The DNA for the CDR3 is TGCGCCAGCAGCCAAGATATAGCGGGGGGCACAGATACGCAGTATTTT.

There are a few counts of this clonotype. CDR3 in amino acids: CASSPTGYYGYTF. DNA of the CDR3: TGCGCCAGCTCTCCAACAGGGTACTATGGCTACACCTTC. The V call is TRBV4-3, the J call TRBJ1-2; tentative D call: TRBD1 (6 bases). V gave up 8 bases and J gave up 3 bases, with 13 bases separating them. This CDR3 has 13 residues. The V gene's germline CDR1 is LGHNA and CDR2 YSLEER.

Many counts were recorded for this clonotype. This chain connects TRBV6-2 or TRBV6-3 to TRBJ1-1; 7 bases are shared with TRBD1. This CDR3 has 18 residues. Germline-derived CDR1 and CDR2 are MNHEY and SVGEGT. Trimming at V came to 3 bases and at J to 2 bases, leaving 15 bases not matched to a gene. DNA for the CDR3: TGTGCCAGCAGTTATGAAGGGGGCGGTGTTCTTCGTAACACTGAAGCTTTCTTT. It translates to CASSYEGGGVLRNTEAFF.

V and J are TRBV5-1 and TRBJ2-3; perhaps TRBD1 as D (8 bases). The CDR3 sequence is 16 residues long. CDR1 SGHRS and CDR2 YFSETQ come from the germline V gene. Trimming pared 4 bases from V and 2 bases from J, leaving 17 bases between. CDR3 DNA: TGCGCCAGCAGCCTCCGGACAGGGAGGGTCACAGATACGCAGTATTTT. Protein product: CASSLRTGRVTDTQYF. Full variable domain (rest looked up from reference TRBV5-1 and TRBJ2-3): KAGVTQTPRYLIKTRGQQVTLSCSPISGHRSVSWYQQTPGQGLQFLFEYFSETQRNKGNFPGRFSGRQFSNSRSEMNVSTLELGDSALYLCASSLRTGRVTDTQYFGPGTRLTVL.